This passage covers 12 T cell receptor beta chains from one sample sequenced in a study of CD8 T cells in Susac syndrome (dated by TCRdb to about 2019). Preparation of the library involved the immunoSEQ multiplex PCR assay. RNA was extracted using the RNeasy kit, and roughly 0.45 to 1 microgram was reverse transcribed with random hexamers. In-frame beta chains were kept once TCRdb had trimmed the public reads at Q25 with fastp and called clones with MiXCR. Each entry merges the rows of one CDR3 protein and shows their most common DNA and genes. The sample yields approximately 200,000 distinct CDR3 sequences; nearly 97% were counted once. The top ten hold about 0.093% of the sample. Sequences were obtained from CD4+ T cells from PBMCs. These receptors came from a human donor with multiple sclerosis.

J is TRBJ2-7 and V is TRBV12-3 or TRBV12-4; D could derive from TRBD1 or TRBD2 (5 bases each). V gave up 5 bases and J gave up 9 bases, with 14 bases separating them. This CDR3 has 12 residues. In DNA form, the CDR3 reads TGTGCCAGCAGTCCTCCCGCTGGGGGGCAGTACTTC. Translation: CASSPPAGGQYF.

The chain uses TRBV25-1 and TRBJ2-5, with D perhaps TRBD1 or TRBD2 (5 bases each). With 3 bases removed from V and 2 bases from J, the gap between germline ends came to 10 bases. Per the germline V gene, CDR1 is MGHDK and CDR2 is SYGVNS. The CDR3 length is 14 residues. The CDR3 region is CASSERGRQETQYF. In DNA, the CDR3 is TGTGCCAGCAGTGAGAGGGGACGTCAAGAGACCCAGTACTTC. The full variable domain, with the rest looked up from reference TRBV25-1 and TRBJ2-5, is EADIYQTPRYLVIGTGKKITLECSQTMGHDKMYWYQQDPGMELHLIHYSYGVNSTEKGDLSSESTVSRIRTEHFPLTLESARPSHTSQYLCASSERGRQETQYFGPGTRLLVL.

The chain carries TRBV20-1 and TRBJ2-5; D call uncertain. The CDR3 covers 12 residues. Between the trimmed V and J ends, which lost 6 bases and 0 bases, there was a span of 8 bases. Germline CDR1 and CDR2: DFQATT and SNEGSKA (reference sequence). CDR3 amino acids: CSAQSHQETQYF. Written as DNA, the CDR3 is TGCAGTGCACAGAGTCACCAAGAGACCCAGTACTTC.

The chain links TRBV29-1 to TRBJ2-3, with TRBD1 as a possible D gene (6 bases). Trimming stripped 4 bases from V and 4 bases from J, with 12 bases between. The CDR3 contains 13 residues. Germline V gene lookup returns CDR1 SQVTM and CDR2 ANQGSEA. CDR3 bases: TGCAGCGTTGGGGGTCAGGGGCCAGATACGCAGTATTTT. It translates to CSVGGQGPDTQYF.

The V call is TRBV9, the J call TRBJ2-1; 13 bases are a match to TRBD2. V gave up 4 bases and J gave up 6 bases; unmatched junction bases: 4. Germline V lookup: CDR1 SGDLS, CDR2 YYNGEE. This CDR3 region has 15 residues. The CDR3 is CASSSGLAGTNEQFF. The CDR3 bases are TGTGCCAGCAGCTCGGGACTAGCGGGGACCAATGAGCAGTTCTTC.

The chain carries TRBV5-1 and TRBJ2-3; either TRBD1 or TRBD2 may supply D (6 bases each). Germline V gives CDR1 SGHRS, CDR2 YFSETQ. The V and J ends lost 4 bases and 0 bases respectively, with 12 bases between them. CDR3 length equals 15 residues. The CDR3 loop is CASSGGGASTDTQYF. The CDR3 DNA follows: TGCGCCAGCAGCGGAGGGGGAGCTAGCACAGATACGCAGTATTTT.

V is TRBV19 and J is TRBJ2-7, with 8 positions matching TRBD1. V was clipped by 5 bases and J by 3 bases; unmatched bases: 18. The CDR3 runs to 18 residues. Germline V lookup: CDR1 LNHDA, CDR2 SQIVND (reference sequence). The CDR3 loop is CASSPSLLRGPLRYEQYF. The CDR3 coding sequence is TGTGCCAGTAGTCCCTCCCTCCTCAGGGGGCCTCTCCGCTACGAGCAGTACTTC. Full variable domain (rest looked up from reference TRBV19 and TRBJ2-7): DGGITQSPKYLFRKEGQNVTLSCEQNLNHDAMYWYRQDPGQGLRLIYYSQIVNDFQKGDIAEGYSVSREKKESFPLTVTSAQKNPTAFYLCASSPSLLRGPLRYEQYFGPGTRLTVT.

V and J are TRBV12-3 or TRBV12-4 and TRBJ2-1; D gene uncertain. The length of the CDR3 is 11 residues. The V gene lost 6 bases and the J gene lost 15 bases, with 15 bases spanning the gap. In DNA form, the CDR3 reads TGTGCCAGCAGGAGAGTCTCGAGTCCGTTCTTC. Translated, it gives CASRRVSSPFF.

The CDR3 nucleotides read TGTGCCAGCAGCTCTGCTCGTGGGGGGGGCTCCTACGAGCAGTACTTC. It encodes CASSSARGGGSYEQYF. J is TRBJ2-7 and V is TRBV7-2, with 7 bases aligning to TRBD2. Unmatched junction bases numbered 9, after V lost 4 bases and J lost 0 bases. Looked up from germline, CDR1 is SGHTA and CDR2 is FQGNSA. CDR3 length: 16 amino acids.

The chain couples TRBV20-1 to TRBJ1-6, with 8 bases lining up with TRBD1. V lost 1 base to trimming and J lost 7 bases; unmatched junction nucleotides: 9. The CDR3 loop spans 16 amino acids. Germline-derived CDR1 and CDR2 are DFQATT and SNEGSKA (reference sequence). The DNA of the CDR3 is TGCAGTGCTAGAGTTGGACAGGGACGGGCAAATTCACCCCTCCACTTT. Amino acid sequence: CSARVGQGRANSPLHF.

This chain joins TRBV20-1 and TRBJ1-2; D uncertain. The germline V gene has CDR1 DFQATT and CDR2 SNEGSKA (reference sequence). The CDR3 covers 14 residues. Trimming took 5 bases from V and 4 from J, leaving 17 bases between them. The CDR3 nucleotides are TGCAGTGCTGGCGTGGGAGGGTGGGGCTATGGCTACACCTTC. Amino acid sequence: CSAGVGGWGYGYTF.

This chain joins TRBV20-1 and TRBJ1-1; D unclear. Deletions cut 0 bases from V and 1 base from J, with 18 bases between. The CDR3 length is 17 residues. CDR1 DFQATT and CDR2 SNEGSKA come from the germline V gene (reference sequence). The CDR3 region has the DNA TGCAGTGCTAGAGAACCTATCTTAGAACTCACGAACACTGAAGCTTTCTTT. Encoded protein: CSAREPILELTNTEAFF.